This TCR beta chain was retrieved from a study of OX40 agonist ivuxolimab in advanced cancers. Overall study: Ivuxolimab, an antibody that agonizes OX40 (CD134), was administered to the patients. Males comprised 82.7% of the group, whose mean age was approximately 60 years (range 23 to 79). Previous treatment with anti-PD-1, anti-PD-L1 or anti-CTLA-4 therapy was allowed; under 50% had received some.

Study-wide findings and caveats: Both blood CD4+ and CD8+ T cells showed clonal growth by week 6 at 0.1 to 3.0 mg/kg.

Unmatched junction bases numbered 2, after V lost 3 bases and J lost 3 bases. Germline assignment: CDR1 SGHNT and CDR2 YYREEE (reference sequence). This CDR3 spans 14 amino acids. In the case of this clone: No antigen is known for it.

Profiled with immunoSEQ multiplex PCR; TCRdb holds only in-frame clones, not every one. Among 68,000 or so clones, about 84% were seen once, and the ten largest hold approximately 11%. The input for sequencing was CD4+ or CD8+ T cells sorted from blood, taken in a trial of the OX40 agonist ivuxolimab. The J gene is TRBJ2-7, the V gene TRBV5-4; the match to TRBD2 covers 11 bases. This receptor was taken from an adult with an advanced solid tumor such as melanoma, head and neck, liver or kidney cancer. CDR3 residues: CASSSGLAGYEQYV. DNA for the CDR3: TGTGCCAGCAGCTCTGGACTAGCGGGCTACGAGCAGTACGTC.